This T cell receptor beta chain was captured in a study of beta chain features in type 1 diabetes (dated by TCRdb to the late 2010s). Background for the entire study: Mean age, gender distribution, total cell number and subset yield were not different between patients and healthy donors. Across all samples, 107,917,701 sorted cells were examined, and cell number per subset correlated strongly with RNA yield. The study compared TCRB repertoires of sorted circulating CD4+ T cell subsets between recently diagnosed type 1 diabetes patients and matched healthy donors. Naive and central memory subsets were obtained from all 30 or so donors, but regulatory and stem cell-like memory subsets were isolated from only 8 patients and 8 healthy donors. General conclusions and limits of the study: Naive, central memory and regulatory TCRB repertoires appeared to be more alike among patients than among healthy donors. At VDJ recombination sites, patients with type 1 diabetes made fewer insertions and deleted more nucleotides, a pattern implying thymic rearrangement abnormalities. Because cDNA rather than genomic DNA was sequenced, highly expressing activated cells could have been over-represented, although no difference in activation and CD3 levels was found between groups. Because small numbers of individuals were included in the HLA sub-analyses, any influence of HLA type on TCRB rearrangement was left unresolved. In all four CD4+ subsets, TCRB CDR3 length was moderately but significantly shorter in type 1 diabetes patients. PCR may preferentially amplify shorter templates, but because patient and control samples were amplified and corrected together, any resulting skew would affect both groups equally.

The entire isolated RNA was reverse transcribed using the High Capacity cDNA Reverse Transcription Kit, and thus expressed TCRB transcripts were sequenced. Naive, central memory and regulatory T cell samples underwent deep immunoSEQ sequencing, averaging around 3.6 million total reads per sample. Sorted cells were lysed in RLT buffer, and RNA was extracted using DNase-treated RNeasy Micro or Mini kits according to cell number. Each cell subset was processed separately to prevent cross-contamination, with patient and healthy donor samples processed together. The immunoSEQ multiplex PCR was used to amplify TCRB sequences from cDNA, yielding 87-bp fragments that span the CDR3 region. Sequencing of the amplicons was performed on the Illumina HiSeq platform. The published analysis was carried out like this. Synthetic template baselines were used to correct PCR bias computationally, reads within Hamming distance 2 were collapsed together, and singletons that could not be merged were discarded. Reads were aligned to IMGT to assign V, D and J genes, CDR3 length, and insertions or deletions at six rearrangement sites. Clonotype counts were normalized to sorted cell number within each subset before computing true diversity and Gini coefficients with the tcR R package. The overlap coefficient, calculated on TCRB nucleotide sequences, was used to measure repertoire sharing. As a proxy for the pre-selection repertoire, out-of-frame TCRB sequences from naive cells were analyzed. What TCRdb holds here is the immuneACCESS table cut down to in-frame rearrangements. Part of the clones is not present; checked against another copy, under half of the missing clones reflect an unresolved V gene, and the others are unexplained. The DNA gave D and trimming, while V, J and clone size come from that table. This sample has hundreds of thousands of clones in its table, and roughly 30% of those were observed once. Of the sample, around 0.065% falls within the top ten clones.

In regard to this clone: Its specific antigen is unknown. The sample holds no much larger clone one base away, and base qualities are not on file.

V drops 0 bases and J drops 0 bases, leaving 9 bases in between. The CDR3, from cysteine to phenylalanine, totals 15 residues. Only CDR3 DNA is held: 45 bases, read in frame from base 1. CDR1 and CDR2 were assigned from the germline V gene as SGHRS and YFSETQ. A single peripheral blood draw of around 120 mL on average was collected from each donor into heparinised tubes. Naive, central memory, regulatory and stem cell-like memory CD4+ T cells were sorted on a BD FACSAria II using a panel including CD45RO, CCR7, CD25, CD127, CD95 and CD27. Purity was above 98% for every sorted population. PBMCs were separated immediately by Lymphoprep density gradient centrifugation and were stained directly, without being cultured. So that batch effects would be minimized, each experiment stained and sorted samples in pairs, pairing one healthy donor with one patient.

The chain links TRBV5-1 with TRBJ1-1, with an unclear D gene assignment. This clonotype was obtained from a man aged 18 to 29 in good health. Sequencing was done on a sample of naive CD4+ T cells from blood. This specimen's cell subset or site label, per the study, means: true naive CD4+ T cells. The bases are TGCGCCAGCAGCTTGGCGGGAGGTATGAACACTGAAGCTTTCTTT. Its protein is CASSLAGGMNTEAFF. Outside the CDR3, residues come from the reference TRBV5-1 and TRBJ1-1 proteins, so the full variable domain is: KAGVTQTPRYLIKTRGQQVTLSCSPISGHRSVSWYQQTPGQGLQFLFEYFSETQRNKGNFPGRFSGRQFSNSRSEMNVSTLELGDSALYLCASSLAGGMNTEAFFGQGTRLTVV.